This TCR beta chain emerged from a study of T-cell reconstitution after alpha-beta-depleted transplantation in children. This clonotype was observed once. Germline CDR1 and CDR2: SGHDT and YYEEEE. Trimming took 4 bases from V and 4 from J, leaving 17 bases between them. CDR3 size: 15 residues. The library targeted TCRbeta and was prepared with unique molecular identifiers. TCRdb passed the PCR reads through MiXCR, listing each CDR3 protein once. The repertoire consists of approximately 980,000 distinct CDR3 sequences, with less than 30% occurring once and the leading ten covering over 25%. Here the sequenced sample was PBMCs, mostly from graft donor cells, taken 360 days after TCRalphabeta/CD19-depleted stem cell transplant. The receptor was derived from a boy in the first two years of life who had a stem cell transplant for SCID, so the T cells may come from the graft donor. J is TRBJ2-5 and V is TRBV5-6, with D maybe TRBD1 (6 bases). The CDR3: CASSPYTGSGETQYF. As DNA, the CDR3 is TGTGCCAGCAGCCCTTATACAGGGAGTGGAGAGACCCAGTACTTC.